These 31 T cell receptor beta chains were sequenced from one sample in a study of blood T cell repertoires in COVID-19. Libraries were prepared by immunoSEQ multiplex PCR; TCRdb keeps only in-frame clonotypes and omits some of them. In the table there are about 330,000 clones, just over 85% of which are singletons. Source material: PBMCs or T cells enriched from blood (not recorded which). The receptors come from a woman aged 18-35 years who had recovered from COVID-19.

The chain combines TRBV21-1 with TRBJ2-4; the listed D gene, TRBD2, was not tested against the DNA. TRBV21-1 corresponds to a pseudogene. This CDR3 comprises 18 residues. The CDR3 loop reads CASSKAVEVSLAKNIQYF. The CDR3 nucleotides read TGTGCCAGCAGCAAAGCGGTGGAGGTCTCCTTAGCCAAAAACATTCAGTACTTC.

This clone has only a few counts. This sequence joins TRBV5-1 and TRBJ2-7; 12 bases match TRBD2. The V gene's germline CDR1 is SGHRS and CDR2 YFSETQ. Trimming took 4 bases from V and 1 from J; bases not matched to a gene: 9. There are 17 residues in the CDR3. The CDR3 reads CASSRGPLAGGSYEQYF. DNA of the CDR3: TGCGCCAGCAGCCGGGGGCCCCTAGCGGGAGGGTCCTACGAGCAGTACTTC.

This rearrangement joins TRBV3-1 (or the pseudogene TRBV3-2) to TRBJ1-4; TRBD1 aligns across 11 bases. Germline V gene sequence: CDR1 LGHDT, CDR2 YNNKEL (reference sequence). The CDR3 has 16 residues. The V segment lost 4 bases and the J segment 8 bases; nucleotides outside the gene matches: 9. The CDR3 region is CASSRHEGTGGEKLFF. For the CDR3, the DNA is TGTGCCAGCAGCCGACACGAGGGGACAGGGGGGGAAAAACTGTTTTTT.

This chain connects TRBV7-9 to TRBJ2-7, with D possibly matching TRBD1 (5 bases). The CDR3 loop spans 14 amino acids. The germline V gene has CDR1 SEHNR and CDR2 FQNEAQ (reference sequence). V lost 4 bases, J lost 1 base, and 11 bases lay in between. CDR3 sequence reads: CASSSQTVSYEQYF. In DNA form, the CDR3 reads TGTGCCAGCAGCTCCCAGACAGTATCCTACGAGCAGTACTTC.

The chain employs TRBV3-1 (or the pseudogene TRBV3-2) and TRBJ1-4; TRBD1 aligns across 8 bases. The CDR3 spans 15 residues. Trimming at V came to 4 bases and at J to 2 bases, leaving 3 bases not matched to a gene. CDR1 and CDR2 from the germline V gene are LGHDT and YNNKEL (reference sequence). This CDR3 reads CASSRQGSTNEKLFF. The CDR3 coding sequence is TGTGCCAGCAGCCGACAGGGGAGCACTAATGAAAAACTGTTTTTT.

The gene calls are TRBV30 and TRBJ2-3, with TRBD2 matching 13 bases. Looked up from germline, CDR1 is GTSNPN and CDR2 is SVGIG (reference sequence). The V gene end was trimmed by 2 bases and the J gene end by 4 bases; junction bases not matched to a gene: 3. CDR3 size: 15 residues. The CDR3 nucleotides are TGTGCCTGGAGTCGGACTAGCGGGAGTGCAGATACGCAGTATTTT. It is translated as CAWSRTSGSADTQYF.

This clone was recorded a few times. V gene TRBV5-4 combines with J gene TRBJ1-1, with 9 bases identical to TRBD1. Germline trimming cut 4 bases from V and 4 bases from J; bases unmatched to any gene: 14. This CDR3 has 17 amino acids. The germline CDR1 and CDR2 sequences are SGHNT and YYREEE (reference sequence). Here the CDR3 reads CASSPRQGGITPTEAFF. DNA for the CDR3: TGTGCCAGCAGCCCTAGACAGGGGGGCATTACGCCCACTGAAGCTTTCTTT.

The chain combines TRBV13 with TRBJ2-3; possible D gene TRBD1, 6 bases. From germline, CDR1 is PRHDT and CDR2 FYEKMQ (reference sequence). The V end was cut by 5 bases, the J end by 3 bases, with 9 bases between. The CDR3 runs 13 residues. The CDR3 DNA sequence: TGTGCCAGCAGCCCGACAGGTACAGATACGCAGTATTTT. Translating it yields CASSPTGTDTQYF.

This chain joins TRBV7-8 and TRBJ2-5; no clear D gene. The CDR3 sequence is 11 residues long. Germline lookup yields CDR1 SGHVS and CDR2 FQNEAQ. Trimming left V 3 bases short and J 5 bases short, with 4 bases between. The DNA of the CDR3 is TGTGCCAGCAGCTTCGGGGAGACCCAGTACTTC. This codes for CASSFGETQYF.

The rearrangement uses TRBV10-1 and TRBJ1-1, with 7 positions matching TRBD1. The length of the CDR3 is 14 residues. CDR1 is WNHNN and CDR2 is SYGVQD in the germline V gene (reference sequence). Losses at the gene ends were 5 bases for V and 5 bases for J; bases not matched to a gene: 8. The CDR3 DNA sequence: TGCGCCAGCAGTACTGACAGGGTGGCGACTGAAGCTTTCTTT. Its translation is CASSTDRVATEAFF.

This clone has just one count. The chain links TRBV6-5 to TRBJ2-3; the match to TRBD1 covers 7 bases. The CDR3 is 14 amino acids. The germline V gene has CDR1 MNHEY and CDR2 SVGAGI. The V and J ends lost 6 bases and 7 bases, in that order; junction bases with no gene match: 10. The CDR3 sequence: CASSLLGRGNTQYF. Here the CDR3 DNA reads TGTGCCAGCAGCTTACTTGGCAGGGGGAATACGCAGTATTTT.

The chain couples TRBV4-2 to TRBJ2-1; D is unclear. The V end was cut by 0 bases, the J end by 0 bases, with 6 bases between. Per the germline V gene, CDR1 is LGHNA and CDR2 is YNFKEQ. The CDR3 loop spans 15 amino acids. CDR3 bases: TGTGCCAGCAGCCAAGACATCAGCTCCTACAATGAGCAGTTCTTC. Amino acid sequence: CASSQDISSYNEQFF.

The rearrangement uses TRBV18 and TRBJ2-5; 7 positions match TRBD1. Germline V gives CDR1 KGHSH, CDR2 LQKENI. The CDR3 is 13 residues long. Losses at the gene ends were 5 bases for V and 5 bases for J; bases not matched to a gene: 5. Here the CDR3 reads CASSSNRGETQYF. In DNA, the CDR3 is TGTGCCAGCTCATCTAACAGGGGTGAGACCCAGTACTTC.

The count of this clone is one. The chain joins TRBV30 to TRBJ1-1; D ambiguous. Germline CDR1 and CDR2: GTSNPN and SVGIG (reference sequence). The CDR3 totals 13 residues. Trimming cost V 4 bases and J 2 bases, with 11 bases left between them. The CDR3 reads CAWMRNYNTEAFF. CDR3 in DNA: TGTGCCTGGATGAGGAATTACAACACTGAAGCTTTCTTT.

The V call is TRBV18, the J call TRBJ1-4; D is perhaps TRBD1 (5 bases). The CDR3 sequence is 18 residues long. CDR1 is KGHSH and CDR2 is LQKENI in the germline V gene. Trimming shortened V by 1 base and J by 1 base, and 16 bases separated the two germline ends. Here the CDR3 DNA reads TGTGCCAGCTCACCACGCCTCGCGGGGGATAGAACTAATGAAAAACTGTTTTTT. Amino acid sequence: CASSPRLAGDRTNEKLFF. Full variable domain (rest looked up from reference TRBV18 and TRBJ1-4): NAGVMQNPRHLVRRRGQEARLRCSPMKGHSHVYWYRQLPEEGLKFMVYLQKENIIDESGMPKERFSAEFPKEGPSILRIQQVVRGDSAAYFCASSPRLAGDRTNEKLFFGSGTQLSVL.

The V gene is TRBV7-8, the J gene TRBJ2-3; 8 bases are a match to TRBD2. V lost 1 base, J lost 4 bases, and 4 bases stayed unmatched. Germline CDR1 SGHVS, CDR2 FQNEAQ. The CDR3 covers 15 residues. In nucleotides, the CDR3 is TGTGCCAGCAGCTTAGTATCGACTAGCGCAGATACGCAGTATTTT. Translated, it gives CASSLVSTSADTQYF.

Concerning this clone itself: Additional DNA sequences in this sample encode the identical CDR3. This chain links TRBV3-1 (or the pseudogene TRBV3-2) with TRBJ1-1, with D possibly matching TRBD1 (5 bases). CDR1 LGHDT and CDR2 YNNKEL come from the germline V gene (reference sequence). This CDR3 comprises 13 residues. The V end lost 1 base, the J end lost 4 bases, and 7 bases lay between the germline ends. DNA for the CDR3: TGTGCCAGCAGCCAAGCTGACAGCACTGAAGCTTTCTTT. Its translation is CASSQADSTEAFF.

A remark on this clone: One junction end disagrees with the germline gene, perhaps due to a read error. The gene calls are TRBV6-5 and TRBJ1-2, with a possible D match to TRBD1 (6 bases). Germline V lookup: CDR1 MNHEY, CDR2 SVGAGI. The CDR3 contains 13 residues. Here the CDR3 DNA reads TGTGCCACCCACTTGAGGGACAAATCCGTATGGCAATTC. This translates into CATHLRDKSVWQF.

This clone has only one observation. J is TRBJ1-2 and V is TRBV5-1, with D possibly TRBD1 on 6 matching bases. CDR1 SGHRS and CDR2 YFSETQ come from the germline V gene. This CDR3 contains 14 residues. Trimming took off 0 bases at V and 8 bases at J, with 14 bases between the two ends. CDR3 sequence (DNA): TGCGCCAGCAGCTTGGACCGACAGGATCCAGGCTACACCTTC. This encodes CASSLDRQDPGYTF.

The rearrangement links TRBV6-6 to TRBJ1-1; 7 bases align to TRBD1. Germline CDR1 MNHNY, CDR2 SVGAGI (reference sequence). The CDR3 consists of 14 residues. V lost 6 bases to trimming and J lost 4 bases; unmatched junction nucleotides: 8. CDR3 residues: CASRGTRGSTEAFF. For the CDR3, the DNA is TGTGCCAGCAGGGGAACCAGGGGGTCCACTGAAGCTTTCTTT.

This CDR3 is CAWGVSREKLFF. CDR3 sequence (DNA): TGTGCCTGGGGAGTGAGTCGGGAAAAACTGTTTTTT. The chain recombines TRBV30 with TRBJ1-4; D gene ambiguous. This CDR3 contains 12 residues. The V gene lost 5 bases and the J gene lost 8 bases, with 12 bases spanning the gap. Germline V gene data show CDR1 as GTSNPN and CDR2 as SVGIG (reference sequence). The full variable domain, its missing parts supplied by reference TRBV30 and TRBJ1-4, is SQTIHQWPATLVQPVGSPLSLECTVEGTSNPNLYWYRQAAGRGLQLLFYSVGIGQISSEVPQNLSASRPQDRQFILSSKKLLLSDSGFYLCAWGVSREKLFFGSGTQLSVL.

The chain is built from TRBV6-5 and TRBJ2-7; tentatively, D is TRBD2 (6 bases). In germline, CDR1 is MNHEY, CDR2 SVGAGI. This CDR3 is built from 15 residues. Trimming removed 6 bases at V and 3 bases at J, with 18 bases between. The CDR3 DNA sequence: TGTGCCAGCAGCTCCGACGGTGGGGGGAGCTACGAGCAGTACTTC. It translates to CASSSDGGGSYEQYF.

This clone appeared once. This sequence joins TRBV28 and TRBJ1-1, with TRBD1 identical over 10 bases. The CDR3 loop spans 15 amino acids. CDR1 MDHEN and CDR2 SYDVKM come from the germline V gene. Losses at the gene ends were 5 bases for V and 4 bases for J; bases not matched to a gene: 7. This chain's CDR3 is CASSVDRGRGTEAFF. Written as DNA, the CDR3 is TGTGCCAGCAGTGTCGACAGGGGGCGTGGCACTGAAGCTTTCTTT.

The chain recombines TRBV5-1 with TRBJ1-1, with a tentative D call TRBD1 (6 bases). Germline-derived CDR1 and CDR2 are SGHRS and YFSETQ. The germline V and J ends were trimmed by 0 bases and 3 bases, with 18 bases remaining between them. This CDR3 comprises 17 residues. The CDR3: CASSLEQGITSDTEAFF. The CDR3 DNA is TGCGCCAGCAGCTTGGAACAGGGCATTACCTCTGACACTGAAGCTTTCTTT.

With regard to this clone: Other DNA sequences from this sample encode an identical CDR3 as well. The chain links TRBV9 to TRBJ1-1; 7 bases align to TRBD1. The CDR3 runs to 12 residues. The germline CDR1 and CDR2 sequences are SGDLS and YYNGEE. V gave up 3 bases and J gave up 7 bases; unmatched junction bases: 3. CDR3 amino acids: CASSEGAGEAFF. In nucleotides, the CDR3 is TGTGCCAGCAGCGAGGGGGCCGGTGAAGCTTTCTTT.

In this sample, this clone turned up once. The chain employs TRBV20-1 and TRBJ1-1; the match to TRBD1 covers 10 bases. Germline CDR1 is DFQATT and CDR2 is SNEGSKA (reference sequence). Losses at the gene ends were 3 bases for V and 4 bases for J; bases not matched to a gene: 8. CDR3 length: 15 residues. The CDR3 DNA reads as TGCAGTGCTAGTGGGACAGGGGATGCGGGCACTGAAGCTTTCTTT. This gives the protein CSASGTGDAGTEAFF.

The chain combines TRBV6-1 with TRBJ1-1, with TRBD1 identical over 8 bases. V shed 0 bases, J shed 8 bases, and the junction held 2 bases outside the gene matches. CDR1 is MNHNS and CDR2 is SASEGT in the germline V gene. There are 13 residues in the CDR3. The CDR3 here is CASSEAWDREAFF. The DNA for the CDR3 is TGTGCCAGCAGTGAAGCTTGGGACAGGGAAGCTTTCTTT.

This clone showed up just once. The rearrangement uses TRBV3-1 (or the pseudogene TRBV3-2) and TRBJ1-1; 11 positions agree with TRBD1. The CDR3 has 13 amino acids. Germline V CDR1 and CDR2: LGHDT, YNNKEL (reference sequence). With 4 bases clipped from V and 10 bases from J, the junction kept 5 bases outside the gene matches. The CDR3 reads CASSPLGTGGAFF. The CDR3, as DNA: TGTGCCAGCAGCCCTCTCGGGACAGGGGGAGCTTTCTTT.

CDR3 nucleotide sequence: TGTGCCAGCAGCTCCGGGGAGTTTACTGAAGCTTTCTTT. Its translation: CASSSGEFTEAFF. The chain employs TRBV7-9 and TRBJ1-1; D unclear. Trimming took 4 bases from V and 5 from J, leaving 11 bases between them. The CDR3 is 13 amino acids. Per germline, CDR1 SEHNR and CDR2 FQNEAQ (reference sequence).

The V gene is TRBV24-1, the J gene TRBJ2-1, with TRBD2 matching over 12 bases. Looked up from germline, CDR1 is KGHDR and CDR2 is SFDVKD. CDR3 length: 17 residues. The V and J ends lost 4 bases and 2 bases, in that order; junction bases with no gene match: 5. CDR3 loop: CATSDTSGGSAYNEQFF. In DNA, the CDR3 is TGTGCCACCAGTGACACTAGCGGGGGGTCGGCCTACAATGAGCAGTTCTTC.

The CDR3: CASNLGHLGVYGYTF. The CDR3 region has the DNA TGTGCCAGCAACCTGGGACACCTCGGGGTCTATGGCTACACCTTC. The chain recombines TRBV6-5 with TRBJ1-2; perhaps TRBD1 as D (6 bases). Trimming stripped 7 bases from V and 4 bases from J, with 19 bases between. CDR3 length equals 15 residues. Germline CDR1 MNHEY, CDR2 SVGAGI.